This record concerns one T cell receptor beta chain sequence. The sample comes from a study of blood T cell repertoires in COVID-19. As for the study in general: Acute and convalescent COVID-19 samples came from the United States, Italy and Spain.

This CDR3 region has 14 residues. The germline V gene has CDR1 SGHRS and CDR2 YFSETQ. V trimming: 5 bases; J trimming: 3 bases; junction bases outside the gene matches: 2. Authors' methods: Counts of nucleated cells, estimated from reference gene primer amplification, were obtained. Some clones are missing from TCRdb's copy, which holds only in-frame ones; the method was immunoSEQ multiplex PCR. Clone size and the V and J calls come from that table; the DNA yielded D and trimming. The sample contains 80,000 to 95,000 clones, over 80% of which appear only once. The receptor comes from a human donor with active COVID-19. The donor label of this sample is uncertain. The chain joins TRBV5-1 to TRBJ2-3, with 11 bases identical to TRBD2. Sample: peripheral blood. The CDR3 DNA is TGCGCCAGCAGGCGACTAGCGGGGACAGATACGCAGTATTTT. Translation: CASRRLAGTDTQYF.